One sample yielded the 24 T cell receptor beta chains listed below, sequenced in a study of cytomegalovirus exposure and HLA in healthy donors. PCR was performed using 60 Vbeta and 13 Jbeta primers. The assay was immunoSEQ multiplex PCR, and TCRdb's table has in-frame clones only and misses some. This sample has roughly 130,000 clones, with about 73% found just once. Sequenced sample: PBMCs. These receptors all stem from a woman between 45 and 60 years old in good health and CMV-seropositive.

The rearrangement uses TRBV5-1 and TRBJ1-4; D might be TRBD1 (5 bases). The length of the CDR3 is 14 residues. Germline values: CDR1 SGHRS, CDR2 YFSETQ. V shed 4 bases and J shed 2 bases, with 9 bases lying between them. This chain's CDR3 is CASSPSGTNEKLFF. CDR3 bases: TGCGCCAGCAGCCCCTCAGGGACTAATGAAAAACTGTTTTTT.

Only one count was recorded for this clone. This rearrangement joins TRBV27 to TRBJ1-1; perhaps TRBD1 as D (5 bases). The CDR3 is 11 residues long. Looked up from germline, CDR1 is MNHEY and CDR2 is SMNVEV (reference sequence). V lost 7 bases and J lost 4, with 7 bases in between. The CDR3 DNA reads TGTGCCAGCATGGGGGGCACTGAAGCTTTCTTT. Its protein is CASMGGTEAFF.

The rearrangement links TRBV1 to TRBJ2-3; TRBD2 is taken as the D call from the table, unchecked against the DNA. TRBV1 is described as a pseudogene. This CDR3 is built from 16 residues. The CDR3 loop reads CTSSQVRGIRPGTQYF. DNA for the CDR3: TGCACCAGCAGCCAAGTACGGGGTATAAGACCGGGTACGCAGTATTTT.

V usage is TRBV19 and J usage is TRBJ2-3; TRBD1 might be the D (5 bases). CDR1 is LNHDA and CDR2 is SQIVND in the germline V gene (reference sequence). CDR3 length equals 14 residues. V lost 5 bases and J lost 2, with 11 bases in between. In nucleotides, the CDR3 is TGTGCCAGTAGTCCCAGACAGTACACAGATACGCAGTATTTT. It translates to CASSPRQYTDTQYF. Based on the CDR3 plus reference TRBV19 and TRBJ2-3, the full variable domain is DGGITQSPKYLFRKEGQNVTLSCEQNLNHDAMYWYRQDPGQGLRLIYYSQIVNDFQKGDIAEGYSVSREKKESFPLTVTSAQKNPTAFYLCASSPRQYTDTQYFGPGTRLTVL.

The chain is built from TRBV6-5 and TRBJ1-1, with D tentatively TRBD1 (6 bases). The CDR3 is 12 amino acids. V was shortened by 2 bases and J by 11 bases, with 12 bases between the two germline ends. Germline values: CDR1 MNHEY, CDR2 SVGAGI. CDR3 bases: TGTGCCAGCAGTTACGGCCAGGGGTTGGCTTTCTTT. This sequence encodes CASSYGQGLAFF.

The chain has TRBV4-2 and TRBJ1-6, with D uncertain. The germline V gene has CDR1 LGHNA and CDR2 YNFKEQ. This CDR3 contains 16 residues. The V and J ends lost 0 bases and 10 bases respectively, with 16 bases between them. The CDR3 here is CASSQEPEGTWSPLHF. Here the CDR3 DNA reads TGTGCCAGCAGCCAAGAACCGGAGGGTACGTGGTCACCCCTCCACTTT.

V and J are TRBV27 and TRBJ1-3; D might be TRBD1 (5 bases). Germline values: CDR1 MNHEY, CDR2 SMNVEV (reference sequence). This CDR3 is built from 13 residues. The V end was cut by 4 bases, the J end by 3 bases, with 7 bases between. This CDR3 reads CASSSQGGNTIYF. DNA for the CDR3: TGTGCCAGCAGTTCGCAGGGTGGAAACACCATATATTTT.

This clone occurred many times. CDR3 DNA sequence: TGTGCCAGTAGTAGGGGCTTGAGACAGACCCAAGAGACCCAGTACTTC. Its protein product is CASSRGLRQTQETQYF. The rearrangement uses TRBV19 and TRBJ2-5, with D perhaps matching TRBD1 (5 bases). Trimming removed 4 bases from V and 1 base from J, with 16 bases in between. The CDR3 is 16 amino acids. Germline CDR1 is LNHDA and CDR2 is SQIVND (reference sequence).

The rearrangement uses TRBV7-9 and TRBJ1-2, with 7 bases lining up with TRBD1. V gave up 5 bases and J gave up 6 bases; unmatched junction bases: 3. Germline V gives CDR1 SEHNR, CDR2 FQNEAQ (reference sequence). The CDR3 runs 12 residues. CDR3: CASSKDRNGYTF. The CDR3 bases are TGTGCCAGCAGCAAGGACAGGAATGGCTACACCTTC.

This clone has only a few counts. The chain joins TRBV15 to TRBJ1-3; 7 bases fit TRBD1. Germline V gene sequence: CDR1 LNHNV, CDR2 YYDKDF (reference sequence). V shed 1 base, J shed 0 bases, and the junction held 6 bases outside the gene matches. The CDR3 is 17 residues long. The CDR3, as DNA: TGTGCCACCAGCAGAGGCCTCGGACAGGCCTCTGGAAACACCATATATTTT. It is translated as CATSRGLGQASGNTIYF.

This chain joins TRBV9 and TRBJ2-7; 9 bases are a match to TRBD2. The ends lost 0 bases at V and 0 bases at J; junction bases unmatched: 10. The V gene's germline CDR1 is SGDLS and CDR2 YYNGEE. This CDR3 region has 18 residues. The DNA of the CDR3 is TGTGCCAGCAGCGTAGCTAGCCCTAGCGGGGAGGTCTCCTACGAGCAGTACTTC. It specifies CASSVASPSGEVSYEQYF.

The V call is TRBV2, the J call TRBJ1-2; no firm D call. Per the germline V gene, CDR1 is SNHLY and CDR2 is FYNNEI. The length of the CDR3 is 14 residues. Trimming took off 5 bases at V and 7 bases at J, with 17 bases between the two ends. CDR3 sequence (DNA): TGTGCCAGCAGTCAAACCGGTGAGCGGCTTGGCTACACCTTC. It codes for CASSQTGERLGYTF.

Worth noting for this clone: This same CDR3 is encoded by further DNA sequences in the sample. The rearrangement uses TRBV30 and TRBJ2-7, with 7 positions matching TRBD1. This CDR3 is 12 amino acids long. The germline gives CDR1 GTSNPN, CDR2 SVGIG (reference sequence). With 0 bases clipped from V and 4 bases from J, the junction kept 0 bases outside the gene matches. CDR3 in amino acids: CAWSVQGYEQYF. For the CDR3, the DNA is TGTGCCTGGAGTGTACAGGGGTACGAGCAGTACTTC.

The chain's CDR3 is CASSLNAGGSEQFF. The CDR3 DNA reads as TGTGCCAGCAGCTTAAACGCGGGGGGTAGTGAGCAGTTCTTC. The chain is built from TRBV11-2 and TRBJ2-1; 8 bases map to TRBD2. Trimming at V came to 2 bases and at J to 9 bases, leaving 6 bases not matched to a gene. The CDR3 has 14 amino acids. The germline CDR1 and CDR2 sequences are SGHAT and FQNNGV.

CDR3 bases: TGTGCCAGCAGCTTAGCGGGGCAGTCAGGATACGAGCAGTACTTC. Amino acids: CASSLAGQSGYEQYF. This chain uses TRBV7-8 with TRBJ2-7; possible D gene TRBD1, 5 bases. The CDR3 spans 15 residues. Germline V lookup: CDR1 SGHVS, CDR2 FQNEAQ. V dropped 0 bases and J dropped 4 bases, with 13 bases sitting between them.

The V and J genes are TRBV7-8 and TRBJ1-6; D gene unclear. The CDR3 length is 13 residues. Trimming stripped 2 bases from V and 9 bases from J, with 8 bases between. The germline V gene has CDR1 SGHVS and CDR2 FQNEAQ. The CDR3 protein is CASSLTASSPLHF. In DNA, the CDR3 is TGTGCCAGCAGCTTAACCGCGAGTTCACCCCTCCACTTT.

This clone was found a few times. The genes are TRBV9 and TRBJ2-5, with D possibly TRBD2 on 5 matching bases. The V gene lost 6 bases and the J gene lost 5 bases, with 20 bases spanning the gap. CDR3 length: 15 amino acids. Germline loops: CDR1 SGDLS, CDR2 YYNGEE. CDR3 coding DNA: TGTGCCAGCACCTTGGGGAGTCTCCCTGGGGAGACCCAGTACTTC. This codes for CASTLGSLPGETQYF.

CDR3 region: CASGNRGLGGIQYF. CDR3 sequence (DNA): TGTGCCAGTGGAAACAGGGGCCTGGGGGGCATTCAGTACTTC. The rearrangement links TRBV19 to TRBJ2-4; D is perhaps TRBD1 (7 bases). Between the trimmed V and J ends, which lost 8 bases and 9 bases, there was a span of 20 bases. CDR3 length: 14 residues. Germline V lookup: CDR1 LNHDA, CDR2 SQIVND (reference sequence).

The J gene is TRBJ2-7, the V gene TRBV21-1; the table's TRBD1 call for D was not verified on the DNA. TRBV21-1 is given as a pseudogene. The CDR3 runs to 11 residues. The CDR3 spells CASSRHLEQYF. CDR3 bases: TGTGCCAGCAGCCGACACCTAGAGCAGTACTTC.

This clone has just a few counts. The chain couples TRBV2 to TRBJ1-5, with unresolved D. The V gene's germline CDR1 is SNHLY and CDR2 FYNNEI. The CDR3 loop spans 13 amino acids. The V end was cut by 8 bases, the J end by 5 bases, with 13 bases between. The CDR3 loop is CASGGERHQPQHF. DNA for the CDR3: TGTGCCAGCGGCGGGGAGCGGCATCAGCCCCAGCATTTT.

The V gene is TRBV4-2, the J gene TRBJ1-3; D uncertain. Germline loops: CDR1 LGHNA, CDR2 YNFKEQ. V lost 0 bases and J lost 2, with 8 bases in between. The CDR3 covers 15 residues. The CDR3 here is CASSQEGTPGNTIYF. Here the CDR3 DNA reads TGTGCCAGCAGCCAAGAGGGCACTCCTGGAAACACCATATATTTT.

The V gene is TRBV25-1, the J gene TRBJ2-2; D remains ambiguous. Germline V gene sequence: CDR1 MGHDK, CDR2 SYGVNS. The CDR3 runs to 15 residues. Deletions cut 5 bases from V and 5 bases from J, with 15 bases between. DNA for the CDR3: TGTGCCAGCAGTTTGAGTTCTGTCCCGACCGGGGAGCTGTTTTTT. Translating gives CASSLSSVPTGELFF.

The rearrangement uses TRBV27 and TRBJ2-3, with 12 positions matching TRBD1. CDR1 and CDR2 (germline): MNHEY, SMNVEV (reference sequence). After removal of 3 bases from V and 5 bases from J, the junction contained 6 bases not matched to a gene. CDR3 length: 16 residues. The CDR3 DNA is TGTGCCAGCAGTTTCCTGGGACAGGGGGCTCTAGATACGCAGTATTTT. This sequence encodes CASSFLGQGALDTQYF.

About this clone: Given a far larger clone just one base away, this is likely a sequencing read error. The chain is built from TRBV5-1 and TRBJ2-7, with TRBD1 matching 10 bases. Germline CDR1 is SGHRS and CDR2 is YFSETQ. There are 15 residues in the CDR3. The CDR3 DNA sequence: TGTCCCAGCAGCTCCGGGACAGGGGTTAATCACGAGCAGTACTTC. This codes for CPSSSGTGVNHEQYF.